Presented here are 28 T cell receptor beta chains from one specimen sequenced in a study of monozygotic twins with inflammatory bowel disease (dated by TCRdb to the late 2010s). Libraries were made using 5' RACE. Sequenced on an Illumina HiSeq 2500. TCRdb reprocessed the reads and assigns one entry to each CDR3 protein sequence, leaving out DNA. The table of this sample itemizes about 350,000 distinct CDR3 sequences. Of the sample, 2% to 2.5% is held by the ten largest clones. Material for sequencing was blood. These receptors were taken from a human donor with ulcerative colitis or Crohn's disease, or a healthy co-twin of an affected twin (not recorded which).

The chain is built from TRBV7-9 and TRBJ2-1; the D gene TCRdb calls, TRBD2, cannot be checked with no DNA. Germline CDR1 is SEHNR and CDR2 is FQNEAQ (reference sequence). The CDR3 is made up of 16 amino acids. Here the CDR3 reads CASSAYPGLAGPEQFF.

CDR3 protein: CASSLRGAGNTIYF. The chain couples TRBV7-8 to TRBJ1-3. CDR3 size: 14 residues. The germline V gene has CDR1 SGHVS and CDR2 FQNEAQ.

The genes are TRBV9 and TRBJ2-5. Germline V CDR1 and CDR2: SGDLS, YYNGEE. The CDR3 is 16 residues long. The CDR3 sequence is CASSVGVGVSQETQYF.

The genes are TRBV7-2 and TRBJ2-3; absent DNA, TCRdb's TRBD2 call cannot be checked. From germline, CDR1 is SGHTA and CDR2 FQGNSA. This CDR3 region has 16 residues. CDR3 residues: CASSLGLAGGPYTQYF.

The V call is TRBV7-2, the J call TRBJ2-1; TCRdb picks TRBD1, but there is no DNA to check that call. The CDR3 covers 13 residues. The V gene's germline CDR1 is SGHTA and CDR2 FQGNSA. The CDR3 is CASSLAGGGEQFF.

V usage is TRBV12-3 or TRBV12-4 and J usage is TRBJ1-6. The CDR3 consists of 17 residues. The CDR3 protein is CASSFGGGSSGNSPLHF.

The V and J genes are TRBV14 and TRBJ1-1; there is no DNA to check the TCRdb D call of TRBD1. CDR1 is SGHDN, CDR2 FVKESK, per germline. There are 14 residues in the CDR3. The CDR3 sequence: CASSQAGYLTEAFF.

V is TRBV20-1 and J is TRBJ1-2. Germline CDR1 and CDR2: DFQATT and SNEGSKA (reference sequence). The CDR3 is 14 amino acids. Here the CDR3 reads CSARTGPSRVGYTF.

The genes are TRBV5-1 and TRBJ2-1; TCRdb's assignment of TRBD2 cannot be checked, as there is no DNA. Germline CDR1 and CDR2: SGHRS and YFSETQ. The CDR3 has 18 amino acids. CDR3 protein: CASSLAGTSVSSYNEQFF.

The V call is TRBV12-3 or TRBV12-4, the J call TRBJ2-5; the TCRdb D gene call, TRBD1, has no DNA to confirm it. The CDR3 length is 15 residues. This CDR3 is CASSSSRVNGETQYF.

CDR3 region: CSARDQASGSIHEQYF. The rearrangement uses TRBV20-1 and TRBJ2-7; TCRdb gives TRBD2 as the D gene, but with no DNA this cannot be confirmed. This CDR3 contains 16 residues. The germline V gene encodes CDR1 DFQATT and CDR2 SNEGSKA (reference sequence).

The V gene is TRBV29-1, the J gene TRBJ2-1; TCRdb returns TRBD1, unconfirmable since there is no DNA. Germline CDR1 reads SQVTM; CDR2 reads ANQGSEA. The CDR3 has 13 amino acids. The CDR3 sequence is CSVLRWGGNEQFF.

The chain links TRBV29-1 to TRBJ2-5; TCRdb's D call, TRBD1, is unchecked because there is no DNA. Germline CDR1 SQVTM, CDR2 ANQGSEA. The CDR3 spans 13 residues. The CDR3 is CSVLGQGQETQYF.

V usage is TRBV10-3 and J usage is TRBJ2-5; the D gene TCRdb calls, TRBD1, cannot be checked with no DNA. Germline CDR1 and CDR2: ENHRY and SYGVKD. This CDR3 spans 13 amino acids. This CDR3 is CAISAGGWETQYF.

This chain connects TRBV5-1 to TRBJ1-1; TCRdb's D call of TRBD1 is untestable without DNA. Germline-derived CDR1 and CDR2 are SGHRS and YFSETQ. The CDR3 length is 16 residues. This CDR3 is CASSFIPQQGNTEAFF.

The genes are TRBV20-1 and TRBJ1-5; TCRdb's D call, TRBD1, is unchecked because there is no DNA. Germline CDR1 reads DFQATT; CDR2 reads SNEGSKA (reference sequence). The CDR3 is made up of 13 amino acids. CDR3 protein: CSARVLGDRLQHF.

This sequence joins TRBV20-1 and TRBJ2-1; TCRdb selects TRBD2, and the lack of DNA leaves this call unchecked. The germline V gene has CDR1 DFQATT and CDR2 SNEGSKA (reference sequence). CDR3 length equals 13 residues. Here the CDR3 reads CSATGTAWDEQFF.

The chain uses TRBV12-3 or TRBV12-4 and TRBJ1-1. The CDR3 contains 14 residues. This CDR3 is CASSRRGVNTEAFF.

V is TRBV7-2 and J is TRBJ2-5; TCRdb calls TRBD2, which cannot be checked without DNA. CDR3 length: 16 amino acids. The germline gives CDR1 SGHTA, CDR2 FQGNSA. CDR3 protein: CASSLGLTSGQETQYF.

The chain couples TRBV7-2 to TRBJ2-1; TCRdb names TRBD2, which stays unverified in the absence of DNA. CDR1 SGHTA and CDR2 FQGNSA come from the germline V gene. This CDR3 contains 16 residues. Here the CDR3 reads CASSLLAGNLYNEQFF.

The chain has TRBV28 and TRBJ2-3; TCRdb calls TRBD2, which cannot be checked without DNA. The CDR3 extends over 15 amino acids. Germline loops: CDR1 MDHEN, CDR2 SYDVKM. The CDR3 protein is CASSYRERAQDTQYF.

The V call is TRBV5-1, the J call TRBJ2-7; TCRdb names TRBD1, which stays unverified in the absence of DNA. Germline CDR1 is SGHRS and CDR2 is YFSETQ. This CDR3 region has 15 residues. The CDR3 loop is CASSLDPGSNREQYF. Filled out from reference TRBV5-1 and TRBJ2-7, the complete variable domain reads KAGVTQTPRYLIKTRGQQVTLSCSPISGHRSVSWYQQTPGQGLQFLFEYFSETQRNKGNFPGRFSGRQFSNSRSEMNVSTLELGDSALYLCASSLDPGSNREQYFGPGTRLTVT.

The chain couples TRBV28 to TRBJ1-6; TCRdb selects TRBD1, and the lack of DNA leaves this call unchecked. CDR3 size: 14 residues. Per the germline V gene, CDR1 is MDHEN and CDR2 is SYDVKM. The CDR3 region is CASSPRDRVSPLHF.

The V gene is TRBV6-2 or TRBV6-3, the J gene TRBJ1-5; lacking DNA, the TRBD1 call made by TCRdb goes unchecked. Per germline, CDR1 MNHEY and CDR2 SVGEGT. The CDR3 is made up of 15 amino acids. CDR3 protein: CASRDGQGGYQPQHF.

The chain is built from TRBV20-1 and TRBJ1-5; checking the TCRdb D call of TRBD1 is not possible without DNA. This CDR3 spans 14 amino acids. CDR1 is DFQATT, CDR2 SNEGSKA, per germline (reference sequence). The CDR3: CSTPGRGSNQPQHF.

V and J are TRBV7-9 and TRBJ1-4; the TCRdb call, TRBD1, lacks DNA for checking. CDR3 length: 15 residues. From germline, CDR1 is SEHNR and CDR2 FQNEAQ (reference sequence). CDR3 sequence reads: CASSEGQGLGGKLFF.

The V call is TRBV30, the J call TRBJ1-2; the D gene TCRdb calls, TRBD1, cannot be checked with no DNA. Germline CDR1 is GTSNPN and CDR2 is SVGIG (reference sequence). The CDR3 contains 13 residues. The CDR3 here is CAWSTGRGAGYTF.

This rearrangement joins TRBV11-2 to TRBJ2-1; there is no DNA to check the TCRdb D call of TRBD2. From germline, CDR1 is SGHAT and CDR2 FQNNGV. The CDR3 is 19 residues long. The CDR3 loop reads CASSLDPRFATRTYNEQFF.